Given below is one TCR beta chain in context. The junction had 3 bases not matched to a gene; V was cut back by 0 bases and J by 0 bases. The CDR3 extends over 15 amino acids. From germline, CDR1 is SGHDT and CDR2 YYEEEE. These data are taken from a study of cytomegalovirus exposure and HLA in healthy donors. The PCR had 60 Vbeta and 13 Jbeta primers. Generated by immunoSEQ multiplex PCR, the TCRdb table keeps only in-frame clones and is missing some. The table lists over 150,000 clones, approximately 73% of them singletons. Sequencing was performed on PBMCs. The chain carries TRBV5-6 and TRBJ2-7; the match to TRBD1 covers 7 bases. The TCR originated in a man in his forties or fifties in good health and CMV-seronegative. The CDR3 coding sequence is TGTGCCAGCAGCTTGGACAGGGGATACTCCTACGAGCAGTACTTC. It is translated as CASSLDRGYSYEQYF.